One T cell receptor beta chain is described in this entry. The data were obtained in a study of response to subunit inactivated influenza vaccine. MiXCR, applied by TCRdb to the RT-PCR reads, yields one record per CDR3 protein. The sample shows about 570,000 distinct CDR3 sequences, 11% of them seen only once. CDR1 is LGHNA, CDR2 YSLEER, per germline. With 0 bases clipped from V and 6 bases from J, the junction kept 5 bases outside the gene matches. The CDR3 runs 15 residues. The same sample was also studied in work on T cells expressing NK-cell markers. From that paper: Synthesis of TCR beta cDNA relied on 5'RACE template switching carrying UMIs. Sorted CD3+CD56-NKG2C+, CD3+CD56+NKG2C+ and CD3+CD56+NKG2C- T cells supplied the TCR beta repertoires. Six donors had dominant NKG2C+ clonotypes that comprised about 1.0-7.5% of their CD8+ T cells.

The sequencing used PBMCs from blood, collected on the day of vaccination. The chain recombines TRBV4-3 with TRBJ2-7; TRBD2 matches 10 bases. The receptor's source is a man aged 50-60 years who received an inactivated influenza vaccine. The CDR3 spells CASSQDGLAVGEQYF. In DNA form, the CDR3 reads TGCGCCAGCAGCCAAGACGGACTAGCGGTAGGCGAGCAGTACTTC.